The clone carrying this T cell receptor beta chain was seen a few times. The PBMCs studied were ones that came from 10 ml fresh peripheral blood. Amplified TCR beta CDR3 regions derived from RNA transcripts. A first-round RT-PCR of the TCR CDR3 used the HTBI primer set. Via MiXCR, TCRdb re-called the multiplex PCR reads, giving one row per CDR3 protein. Counted here are around 490,000 distinct CDR3 sequences, about 20% occurring once; the ten biggest clones make up 47%. The sample originates from a study of T cells in Graves' hyperthyroidism and ophthalmopathy. The CDR3 is 13 residues long. The germline gives CDR1 GTSNPN, CDR2 SVGIG (reference sequence). The V end lost 0 bases, the J end lost 5 bases, and 7 bases lay between the germline ends.

The sequenced sample was blood. The gene calls are TRBV30 and TRBJ1-4, with D perhaps matching TRBD1 (6 bases). The sequence was collected from a man aged 35 to 55 with Graves' ophthalmopathy. CDR3: CAWSVQGNEKLFF. The DNA for the CDR3 is TGTGCCTGGAGTGTTCAGGGGAATGAAAAACTGTTTTTT.